Below are 14 T cell receptor beta chains sequenced from a single sample in a study of blood T cell repertoires in COVID-19. The repertoire was sequenced with immunoSEQ multiplex PCR; TCRdb's copy has only in-frame clones and lacks some. Altogether under 90,000 clones are present, 65% to 90% being singletons, with the ten largest covering over 40%. Sequences were obtained from peripheral blood. The receptors were gathered from a man aged 80 or over with acute or convalescent COVID-19.

The chain links TRBV27 to TRBJ1-1, with D maybe TRBD1 (6 bases). The CDR3 has 14 amino acids. Trimming took 6 bases from V and 2 from J, leaving 13 bases between them. Germline loops: CDR1 MNHEY, CDR2 SMNVEV (reference sequence). CDR3 DNA: TGTGCCAGCAGCCACGACAGGAGAAACACTGAAGCTTTCTTT. Translation: CASSHDRRNTEAFF.

The chain links TRBV15 to TRBJ1-5, with 7 bases identical to TRBD1. V dropped 5 bases and J dropped 3; count of bases not matched to a gene: 4. The CDR3 loop spans 14 amino acids. Looked up from germline, CDR1 is LNHNV and CDR2 is YYDKDF (reference sequence). The CDR3 nucleotides are TGTGCCACCAGCGAGGGACAGCTCAATCAGCCCCAGCATTTT. Translation gives CATSEGQLNQPQHF.

V gene TRBV19 combines with J gene TRBJ1-5; 8 positions match TRBD1. V was pared by 4 bases and J by 4 bases, with 9 bases of the junction left unmatched. Per germline, CDR1 LNHDA and CDR2 SQIVND (reference sequence). This CDR3 is built from 16 residues. The CDR3 sequence is CASSNGQGARNQPQHF. Here the CDR3 DNA reads TGTGCCAGTAGTAACGGACAGGGAGCTCGAAATCAGCCCCAGCATTTT.

The V and J genes are TRBV9 and TRBJ2-3, with a weak D call TRBD1 (6 bases). The CDR3 is 14 residues long. Germline V gene data show CDR1 as SGDLS and CDR2 as YYNGEE. V was pared by 4 bases and J by 1 base, with 10 bases between. CDR3 protein: CASSPDSRTDTQYF. The CDR3 DNA follows: TGTGCCAGCAGCCCGGACAGCCGCACAGATACGCAGTATTTT.

The chain is built from TRBV18 and TRBJ2-7; D call uncertain. This CDR3 comprises 12 residues. V gave up 6 bases and J gave up 2 bases, with 8 bases separating them. CDR1 and CDR2 (germline): KGHSH, LQKENI. The CDR3 reads CASSLETYEQYF. In DNA, the CDR3 is TGTGCCAGCTCCCTGGAGACCTACGAGCAGTACTTC.

In this sample, this clone turned up a few times. The chain carries TRBV6-2 or TRBV6-3 and TRBJ2-1, with TRBD2 identical over 9 bases. CDR1 is MNHEY and CDR2 is SVGEGT in the germline V gene. This CDR3 is 16 amino acids long. After removal of 0 bases from V and 4 bases from J, the junction contained 4 bases not matched to a gene. The CDR3: CASSYSPAGGYNEQFF. CDR3 sequence (DNA): TGTGCCAGCAGTTACTCCCCAGCGGGGGGATACAATGAGCAGTTCTTC.

The rearrangement links TRBV28 to TRBJ2-7, with 11 nucleotides matching TRBD1. Germline lookup yields CDR1 MDHEN and CDR2 SYDVKM. V dropped 3 bases and J dropped 3; count of bases not matched to a gene: 4. The length of the CDR3 is 15 residues. This CDR3 is CASSFRGTGGYEQYF. The CDR3 bases are TGTGCCAGCAGTTTTCGGGGGACAGGGGGCTACGAGCAGTACTTC.

This chain joins TRBV4-3 and TRBJ1-1; TRBD1 matches at 8 bases. The CDR3 runs 15 residues. V dropped 0 bases and J dropped 10; count of bases not matched to a gene: 10. Germline CDR1 is LGHNA and CDR2 is YSLEER. The DNA for the CDR3 is TGCGCCAGCAGCCAAGAGCAGGGGGCAAGAGGTTCAGCTTTCTTT. Protein product: CASSQEQGARGSAFF.

This chain links TRBV30 with TRBJ1-3, with a tentative D call TRBD1 (6 bases). The germline CDR1 and CDR2 sequences are GTSNPN and SVGIG (reference sequence). The length of the CDR3 is 19 residues. Trimming shortened V by 8 bases and J by 0 bases, and 29 bases separated the two germline ends. CDR3 sequence: CALEGGSGGHFSSGNTIYF. Here the CDR3 DNA reads TGTGCCCTGGAGGGGGGGAGTGGCGGTCACTTCAGCTCTGGAAACACCATATATTTT.

The chain's CDR3 is CASSFDRATTEAFF. As DNA, the CDR3 is TGTGCCAGCAGCTTTGACAGGGCTACCACTGAAGCTTTCTTT. The chain recombines TRBV7-2 with TRBJ1-1, with 7 bases that match TRBD1. The CDR3 extends over 14 amino acids. Germline-derived CDR1 and CDR2 are SGHTA and FQGNSA. Trimming took 3 bases from V and 4 from J; bases not matched to a gene: 5.

This clone was seen a single time. The chain is built from TRBV28 and TRBJ2-3, with 10 bases that match TRBD2. V lost 1 base and J lost 5; bases outside the gene matches: 3. The CDR3 sequence is 15 residues long. CDR1 and CDR2 from the germline V gene are MDHEN and SYDVKM. The DNA for the CDR3 is TGTGCCAGCAGTTTATACAGCGGGAGGGGAGATACGCAGTATTTT. Protein product: CASSLYSGRGDTQYF.

This clone was picked up one time. The J gene is TRBJ1-2, the V gene TRBV7-9; D not resolved. Germline-derived CDR1 and CDR2 are SEHNR and FQNEAQ (reference sequence). V lost 0 bases, J lost 4 bases, and 9 bases lay in between. The CDR3 runs 14 residues. As DNA, the CDR3 is TGTGCCAGCAGCTTAGCCCTGGCCCTCTATGGCTACACCTTC. Translating it yields CASSLALALYGYTF.

V is TRBV5-4 and J is TRBJ1-1; 11 bases map to TRBD1. The CDR3 is made up of 15 amino acids. The germline CDR1 and CDR2 sequences are SGHNT and YYREEE (reference sequence). J gave up 9 bases and V 4 bases, and 11 bases lay outside the gene matches. CDR3 nucleotides: TGTGCCAGCAGCGGCCCGGGACAGGGGGTAACAAAAGCTTTCTTT. Translating it yields CASSGPGQGVTKAFF.

This clone appeared once. V is TRBV6-5 and J is TRBJ2-3; 13 positions agree with TRBD2. The germline V gene has CDR1 MNHEY and CDR2 SVGAGI. This CDR3 comprises 15 residues. Unmatched junction bases numbered 2, after V lost 6 bases and J lost 2 bases. The CDR3 nucleotides read TGTGCCAGCAGCGGGACTAGCGGGATCACAGATACGCAGTATTTT. Its translation is CASSGTSGITDTQYF.